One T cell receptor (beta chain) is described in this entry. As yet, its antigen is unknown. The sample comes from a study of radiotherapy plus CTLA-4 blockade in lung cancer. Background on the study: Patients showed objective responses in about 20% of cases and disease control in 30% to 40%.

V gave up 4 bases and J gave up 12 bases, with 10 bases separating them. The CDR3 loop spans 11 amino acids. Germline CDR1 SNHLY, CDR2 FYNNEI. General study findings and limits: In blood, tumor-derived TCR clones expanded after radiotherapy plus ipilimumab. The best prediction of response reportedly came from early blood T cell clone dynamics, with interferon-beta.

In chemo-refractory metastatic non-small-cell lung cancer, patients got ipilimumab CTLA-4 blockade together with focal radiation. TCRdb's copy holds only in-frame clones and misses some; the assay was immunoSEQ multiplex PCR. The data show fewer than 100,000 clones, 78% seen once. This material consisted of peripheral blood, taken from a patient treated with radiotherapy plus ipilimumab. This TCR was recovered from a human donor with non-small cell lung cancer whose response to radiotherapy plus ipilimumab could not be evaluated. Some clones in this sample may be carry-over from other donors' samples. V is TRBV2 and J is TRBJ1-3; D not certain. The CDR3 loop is CASSALRDIYF. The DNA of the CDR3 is TGTGCCAGCAGTGCATTACGGGACATATATTTT. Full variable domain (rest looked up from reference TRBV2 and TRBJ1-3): EPEVTQTPSHQVTQMGQEVILRCVPISNHLYFYWYRQILGQKVEFLVSFYNNEISEKSEIFDDQFSVERPDGSNFTLKIRSTKLEDSAMYFCASSALRDIYFGEGSWLTVV.